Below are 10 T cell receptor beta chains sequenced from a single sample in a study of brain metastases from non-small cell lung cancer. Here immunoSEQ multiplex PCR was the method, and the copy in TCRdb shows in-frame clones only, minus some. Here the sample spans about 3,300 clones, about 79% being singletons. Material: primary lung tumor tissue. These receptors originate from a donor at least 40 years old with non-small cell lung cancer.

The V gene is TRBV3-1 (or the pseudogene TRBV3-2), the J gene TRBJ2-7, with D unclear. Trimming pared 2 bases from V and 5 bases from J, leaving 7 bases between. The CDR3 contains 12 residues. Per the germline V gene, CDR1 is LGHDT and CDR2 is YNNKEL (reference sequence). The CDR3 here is CASSQNIDEQYF. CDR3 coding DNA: TGTGCCAGCAGCCAAAATATCGACGAGCAGTACTTC.

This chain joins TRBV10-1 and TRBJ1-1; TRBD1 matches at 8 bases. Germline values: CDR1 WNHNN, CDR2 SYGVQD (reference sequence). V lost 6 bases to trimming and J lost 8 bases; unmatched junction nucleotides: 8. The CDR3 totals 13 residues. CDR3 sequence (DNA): TGCGCCAGCAGCCACCAGACAGGGGCCGAAGCTTTCTTT. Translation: CASSHQTGAEAFF.

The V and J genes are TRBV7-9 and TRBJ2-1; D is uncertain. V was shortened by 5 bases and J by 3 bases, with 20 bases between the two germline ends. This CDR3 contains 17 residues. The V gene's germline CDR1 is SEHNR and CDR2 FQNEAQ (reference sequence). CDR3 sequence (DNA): TGTGCCAGCAGCCCTCAGATAAGCAATTTCCTCTACAATGAGCAGTTCTTC. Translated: CASSPQISNFLYNEQFF.

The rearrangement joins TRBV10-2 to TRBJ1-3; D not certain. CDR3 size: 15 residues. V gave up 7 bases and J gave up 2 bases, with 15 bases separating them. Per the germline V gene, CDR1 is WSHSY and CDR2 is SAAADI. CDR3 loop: CASTPGGTAGNTIYF. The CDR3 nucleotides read TGCGCCAGCACTCCGGGAGGAACGGCTGGAAACACCATATATTTT.

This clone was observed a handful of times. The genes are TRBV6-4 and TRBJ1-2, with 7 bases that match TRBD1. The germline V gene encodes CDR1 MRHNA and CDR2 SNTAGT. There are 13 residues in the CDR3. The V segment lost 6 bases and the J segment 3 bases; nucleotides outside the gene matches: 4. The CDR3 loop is CASRPGQYYGYTF. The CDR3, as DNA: TGTGCCAGCAGACCGGGACAGTACTATGGCTACACCTTC.

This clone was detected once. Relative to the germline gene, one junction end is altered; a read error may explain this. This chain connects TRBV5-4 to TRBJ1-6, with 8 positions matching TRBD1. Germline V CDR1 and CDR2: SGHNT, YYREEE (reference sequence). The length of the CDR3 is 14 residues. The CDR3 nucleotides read TGTGCCAGCAGCTTGGGGCAGGGGGCTATTTCCCGGGTTTTT. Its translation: CASSLGQGAISRVF.

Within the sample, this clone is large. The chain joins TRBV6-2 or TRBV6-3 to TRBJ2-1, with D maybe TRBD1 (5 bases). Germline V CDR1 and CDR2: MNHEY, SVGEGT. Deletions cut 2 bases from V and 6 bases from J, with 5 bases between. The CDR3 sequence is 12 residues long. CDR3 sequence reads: CASSYGANEQFF. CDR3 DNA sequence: TGTGCCAGCAGTTACGGGGCCAATGAGCAGTTCTTC.

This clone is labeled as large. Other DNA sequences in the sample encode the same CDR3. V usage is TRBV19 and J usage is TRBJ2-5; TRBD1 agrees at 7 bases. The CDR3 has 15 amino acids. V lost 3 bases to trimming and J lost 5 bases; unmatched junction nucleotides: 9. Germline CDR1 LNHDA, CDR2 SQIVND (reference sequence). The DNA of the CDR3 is TGTGCCAGTAGTATGGGAGTGACAGGGCGGGAGACCCAGTACTTC. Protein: CASSMGVTGRETQYF.

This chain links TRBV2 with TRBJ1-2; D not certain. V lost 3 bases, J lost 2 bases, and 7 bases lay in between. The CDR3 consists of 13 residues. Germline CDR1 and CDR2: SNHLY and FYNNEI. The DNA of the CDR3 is TGTGCCAGCAGTGAGAGGGCGAACTATGGCTACACCTTC. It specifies CASSERANYGYTF.

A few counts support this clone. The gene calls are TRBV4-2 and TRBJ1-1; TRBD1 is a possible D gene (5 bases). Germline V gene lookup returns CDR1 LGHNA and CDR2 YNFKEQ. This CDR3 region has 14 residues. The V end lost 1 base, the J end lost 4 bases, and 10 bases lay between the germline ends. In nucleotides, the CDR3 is TGTGCCAGCAGCCAAGCAGGGCCGTCCACTGAAGCTTTCTTT. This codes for CASSQAGPSTEAFF.